One sample yielded the 3 T cell receptor beta chains listed below, sequenced in a study of blood T cell repertoires in COVID-19. Only in-frame clones appear in the TCRdb table, and some are missing; sequencing was by immunoSEQ multiplex PCR. The profile covers over 300,000 clones, with about 90% appearing a single time and roughly 1.2% taken by the ten largest. Sequencing was done on a sample of peripheral blood. Receptors were obtained from a man between 35 and 55 years old with acute or convalescent COVID-19.

V is TRBV5-6 and J is TRBJ1-1; D unclear. This CDR3 comprises 13 residues. The V gene lost 0 bases and the J gene lost 3 bases, with 6 bases spanning the gap. The germline CDR1 and CDR2 sequences are SGHDT and YYEEEE. The CDR3 loop is CASSLGVHTEAFF. The CDR3 nucleotides read TGTGCCAGCAGCTTGGGAGTCCACACTGAAGCTTTCTTT.

The gene calls are TRBV30 and TRBJ1-5; D gene ambiguous. Trimming cost V 1 base and J 5 bases, with 9 bases left between them. The CDR3 covers 13 residues. Germline lookup yields CDR1 GTSNPN and CDR2 SVGIG (reference sequence). The CDR3 coding sequence is TGTGCCTGGAGTGGTGCGGGCGATCAGCCCCAGCATTTT. It encodes CAWSGAGDQPQHF.

This chain links TRBV24-1 with TRBJ2-1, with TRBD1 matching over 7 bases. This CDR3 spans 17 amino acids. The V gene's germline CDR1 is KGHDR and CDR2 SFDVKD. V shed 4 bases and J 6 bases; nucleotides not matched to a gene: 14. Here the CDR3 reads CATSDPAQLGQINEQFF. The CDR3 DNA is TGTGCCACCAGTGACCCGGCCCAACTGGGACAGATCAATGAGCAGTTCTTC.